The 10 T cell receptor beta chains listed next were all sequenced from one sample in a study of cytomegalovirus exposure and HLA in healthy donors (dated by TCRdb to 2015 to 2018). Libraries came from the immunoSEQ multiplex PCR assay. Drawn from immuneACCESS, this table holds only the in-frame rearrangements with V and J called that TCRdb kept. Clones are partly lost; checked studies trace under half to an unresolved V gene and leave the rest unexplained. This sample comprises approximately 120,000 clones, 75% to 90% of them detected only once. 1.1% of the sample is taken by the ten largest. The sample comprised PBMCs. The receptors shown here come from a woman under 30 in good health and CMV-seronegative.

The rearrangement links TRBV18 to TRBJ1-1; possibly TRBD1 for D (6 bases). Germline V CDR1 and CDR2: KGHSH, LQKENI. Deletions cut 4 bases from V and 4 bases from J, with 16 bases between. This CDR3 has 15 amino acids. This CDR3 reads CASSLGQGVSTEAFF. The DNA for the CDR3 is TGTGCCAGCTCACTGGGACAAGGGGTGAGCACTGAAGCTTTCTTT.

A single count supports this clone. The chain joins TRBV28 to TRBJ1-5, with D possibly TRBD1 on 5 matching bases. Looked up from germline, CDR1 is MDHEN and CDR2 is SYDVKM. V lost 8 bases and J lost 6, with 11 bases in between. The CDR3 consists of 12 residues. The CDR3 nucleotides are TGTGCCAGCTTTCAGGGCACTCAGCCCCAGCATTTT. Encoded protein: CASFQGTQPQHF. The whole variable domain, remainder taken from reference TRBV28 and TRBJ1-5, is DVKVTQSSRYLVKRTGEKVFLECVQDMDHENMFWYRQDPGLGLRLIYFSYDVKMKEKGDIPEGYSVSREKKERFSLILESASTNQTSMYLCASFQGTQPQHFGDGTRLSIL.

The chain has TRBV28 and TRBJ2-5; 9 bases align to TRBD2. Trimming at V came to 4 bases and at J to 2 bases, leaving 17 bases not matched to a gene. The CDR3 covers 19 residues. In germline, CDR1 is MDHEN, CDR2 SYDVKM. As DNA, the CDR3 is TGTGCCAGCAGTTCCCCACTTGGCGGGGGGGCCTCCTCTCAAGAGACCCAGTACTTC. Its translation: CASSSPLGGGASSQETQYF. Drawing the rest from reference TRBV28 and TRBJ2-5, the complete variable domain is DVKVTQSSRYLVKRTGEKVFLECVQDMDHENMFWYRQDPGLGLRLIYFSYDVKMKEKGDIPEGYSVSREKKERFSLILESASTNQTSMYLCASSSPLGGGASSQETQYFGPGTRLLVL.

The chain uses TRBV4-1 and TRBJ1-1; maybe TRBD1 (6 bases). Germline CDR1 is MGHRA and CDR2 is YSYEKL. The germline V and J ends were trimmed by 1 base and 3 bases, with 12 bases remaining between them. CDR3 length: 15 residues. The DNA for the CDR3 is TGCGCCAGCAGCCAAGCGGGGGGGCCACACACTGAAGCTTTCTTT. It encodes CASSQAGGPHTEAFF.

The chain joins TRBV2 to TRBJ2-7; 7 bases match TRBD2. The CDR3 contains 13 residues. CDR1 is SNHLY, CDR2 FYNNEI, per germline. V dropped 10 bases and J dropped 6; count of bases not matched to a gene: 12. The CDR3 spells CATRLGGMGEQYF. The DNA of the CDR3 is TGTGCCACAAGACTGGGGGGGATGGGCGAGCAGTACTTC.

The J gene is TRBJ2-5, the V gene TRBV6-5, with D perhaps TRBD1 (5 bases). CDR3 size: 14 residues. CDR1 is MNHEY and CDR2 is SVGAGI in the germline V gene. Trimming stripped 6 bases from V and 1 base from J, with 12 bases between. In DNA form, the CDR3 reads TGTGCCAGCAGCCCAAGACAGATCCAAGAGACCCAGTACTTC. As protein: CASSPRQIQETQYF.

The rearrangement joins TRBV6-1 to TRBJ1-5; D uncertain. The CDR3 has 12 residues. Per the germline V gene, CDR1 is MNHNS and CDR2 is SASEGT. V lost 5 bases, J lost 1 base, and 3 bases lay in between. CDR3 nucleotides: TGTGCCAGCAGTTTAAGCAATCAGCCCCAGCATTTT. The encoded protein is CASSLSNQPQHF.

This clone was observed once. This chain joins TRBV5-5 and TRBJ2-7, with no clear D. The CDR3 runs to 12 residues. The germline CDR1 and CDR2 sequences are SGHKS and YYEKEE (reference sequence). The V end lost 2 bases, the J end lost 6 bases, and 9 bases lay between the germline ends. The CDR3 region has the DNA TGTGCCAGCAGCTTCGGGTTCTCCGAGCAGTACTTC. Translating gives CASSFGFSEQYF.

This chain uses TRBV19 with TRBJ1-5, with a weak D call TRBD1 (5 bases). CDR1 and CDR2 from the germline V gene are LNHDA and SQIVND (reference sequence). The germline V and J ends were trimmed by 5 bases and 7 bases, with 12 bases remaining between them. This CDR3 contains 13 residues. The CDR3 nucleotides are TGTGCCAGTAGTCTACAGGATAGACAGCCCCAGCATTTT. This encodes CASSLQDRQPQHF.

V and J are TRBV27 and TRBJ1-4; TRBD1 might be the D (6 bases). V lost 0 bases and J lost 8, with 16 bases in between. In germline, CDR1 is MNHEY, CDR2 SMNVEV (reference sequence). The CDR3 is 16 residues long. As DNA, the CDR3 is TGTGCCAGCAGTTTATCGTGGGGGGGGCCAAGGGAAAAACTGTTTTTT. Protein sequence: CASSLSWGGPREKLFF.